The clone carrying this T cell receptor (beta chain) came up a few times. The antigen remains unidentified. This sample was included in a study of blood T cells in healthy people across ages. Findings and limits, study-wide: Per-million-T-cell TCR beta diversity fell roughly linearly with age.

The authors ran a second PCR of 7 to 11 cycles using a sample-barcoded 5' primer and a J-beta primer mix. Each TCR beta cDNA got a 12-nucleotide random molecular identifier. TCRdb re-derived calls from the 5' RACE reads in MiXCR, one entry per CDR3 protein. The sample has about 670,000 distinct CDR3 sequences, 40% to 45% seen once. Ranging in age from about 6 to 95, the donors were healthy Caucasian individuals from Russia. In germline, CDR1 is SGHTA, CDR2 FQGTGA. The CDR3 extends over 13 amino acids. The germline V and J ends were trimmed by 5 bases and 3 bases, with 10 bases remaining between them. The chain carries TRBV7-3 and TRBJ1-2, with D unclear. The receptor's source is an older man in good health. Sequenced: blood. The CDR3 DNA follows: TGTGCCAGCAGCCAACAGCCGGACTATGGCTACACCTTC. Translation gives CASSQQPDYGYTF.